These T cell receptor beta chains were read from a single sample in a study of cytomegalovirus exposure and HLA in healthy donors. Clones were sequenced by immunoSEQ multiplex PCR, and TCRdb holds only the in-frame ones, with some missing. The data hold about 110,000 clones, with about nine tenths observed a single time. Specimen: PBMCs. The receptors stem from a woman under 30 in good health and CMV-seronegative. Both conserved end residues are part of each CDR3. A D gene is named only where the DNA matches it firmly. Size values are once, few and many counts, or a class for expanded clones, and some rows have none.

V gene	D gene	J gene	clone size	CDR3 length	CDR3 protein	CDR3 DNA
TRBV5-4	.	TRBJ2-7	.	16	CASGGKGAEEIHEQYF	TGTGCCAGCGGTGGGAAAGGGGCCGAGGAAATCCACGAGCAGTACTTC
TRBV18	.	TRBJ1-5	.	16	CASSPRQTSGNQPQHF	TGTGCCAGCTCACCTAGACAGACCTCCGGCAATCAGCCCCAGCATTTT
TRBV14	TRBD1	TRBJ1-3	.	16	CASSPTGRGPGNTIYF	TGTGCCAGCAGCCCGACAGGAAGGGGGCCAGGAAACACCATATATTTT
TRBV15	TRBD2	TRBJ2-1	.	15	CATSGGRAQVHEQFF	TGTGCCACCAGCGGCGGGAGGGCGCAGGTCCATGAGCAGTTCTTC
TRBV30	.	TRBJ2-3	.	14	CAWSTGPKRDTQYF	TGTGCCTGGAGTACAGGGCCAAAGAGAGATACGCAGTATTTT
TRBV30	TRBD1	TRBJ1-3	.	14	CAWRWGRGRNTIYF	TGTGCCTGGAGATGGGGCAGGGGGAGAAACACCATATATTTT
TRBV28	.	TRBJ2-5	.	13	CASSLLGSETQYF	TGTGCCAGCAGTTTGCTAGGGAGTGAGACCCAGTACTTC
TRBV2	TRBD1	TRBJ1-4	few	17	CASSGITGVSTNEKLFF	TGTGCCAGCAGTGGTATCACAGGGGTATCGACTAATGAAAAACTGTTTTTT
TRBV27	TRBD2	TRBJ2-1	.	13	CASSWGLAAEQFF	TGTGCCAGCAGTTGGGGACTAGCGGCGGAGCAGTTCTTC
TRBV4-2	.	TRBJ2-7	.	13	CASSQDRGYEQYF	TGTGCCAGCAGCCAAGATCGGGGCTACGAGCAGTACTTC
TRBV4-2	.	TRBJ2-5	once	14	CASSSRGEQETQYF	TGTGCCAGCAGCTCCCGGGGAGAGCAAGAGACCCAGTACTTC
TRBV27	TRBD2	TRBJ2-6	.	15	CASRAAGAGANVLTF	TGTGCCAGCAGAGCCGCGGGGGCTGGGGCCAACGTCCTGACTTTC
TRBV5-6	TRBD2	TRBJ2-3	.	17	CASSPMTSGSLADTQYF	TGTGCCAGCAGCCCCATGACTAGCGGGAGCTTGGCAGATACGCAGTATTTT
TRBV14	.	TRBJ2-5	.	15	CASSQEEWIGAAQYF	TGTGCCAGCAGCCAAGAGGAATGGATCGGAGCGGCCCAGTACTTC
TRBV5-6	TRBD2	TRBJ2-1	.	16	CASSLAGTSGYNEQFF	TGTGCCAGCAGCTTGGCCGGGACTAGCGGATACAATGAGCAGTTCTTC
TRBV11-2	.	TRBJ1-1	.	16	CASSPLGVFGDNEAFF	TGTGCCAGCAGCCCCTTAGGTGTTTTTGGGGACAATGAAGCTTTCTTT
TRBV18	.	TRBJ2-1	few	16	CASSPPNSLGYNEQFF	TGTGCCAGCTCACCACCAAACAGTCTGGGCTACAATGAGCAGTTCTTC
TRBV5-1	.	TRBJ2-5	.	19	CASSETSTGTRIGKETQYF	TGCGCCAGCAGCGAGACCTCAACCGGGACTCGAATTGGGAAAGAGACCCAGTACTTC